This T cell receptor beta chain was identified during a study of neurological immune-mediated disorders. Sequencing runs each yielded over 200 million TCR-beta sequences from 15-18 subjects. One entry per CDR3 protein results from TCRdb running MiXCR on the 5' RACE reads. This table has 55,000 to 60,000 distinct CDR3 sequences, 3% to 4% appearing once. The CDR3 extends over 13 amino acids. Unmatched junction bases numbered 5, after V lost 4 bases and J lost 9 bases. Germline V CDR1 and CDR2: DFQATT, SNEGSKA (reference sequence). This clonotype was picked up many times. Sequencing was performed on PBMCs. The genes are TRBV20-1 and TRBJ1-6; 8 bases match TRBD1. This clonotype originated in a woman in her twenties or thirties with multiple sclerosis. CDR3 protein: CSATDRGGSPLHF. For the CDR3, the DNA is TGCAGTGCTACTGACAGGGGAGGTTCACCCCTCCACTTT.